A selection of T cell receptor beta chains follows, all from one sample in a study of OX40 agonist ivuxolimab in advanced cancers. Generated by immunoSEQ multiplex PCR, the TCRdb table keeps only in-frame clones and is missing some. The sample consists of 65,000 to 80,000 clones, roughly nine tenths of them appearing once. The source material was CD4+ or CD8+ T cells sorted from blood, sampled in a trial of the OX40 agonist ivuxolimab. The receptor source for this set is an adult with an advanced solid tumor such as melanoma, head and neck, liver or kidney cancer. Both conserved end residues are part of each CDR3. D genes are given only for firm matches. Clone size appears in some rows only: once, few, many, or a class for an expanded clone.

CDR3nt: TGTGCCAGCAGTGACTCTGGCGGGGGACGTGAGCAGTACTTC
CDR3aa: CASSDSGGGREQYF
d_gene: TRBD2
abundance: .
j_gene: TRBJ2-7
v_gene: TRBV2

CDR3nt: TGTGCCAGCATGAACGGCTTGAGGCCCCAGCATTTT
CDR3aa: CASMNGLRPQHF
d_gene: .
abundance: .
j_gene: TRBJ1-5
v_gene: TRBV6-1

CDR3nt: TGTGCCATCGGTGGGGAGGGTTCGTACGAGCAGTACTTC
CDR3aa: CAIGGEGSYEQYF
d_gene: TRBD2
abundance: .
j_gene: TRBJ2-7
v_gene: TRBV10-3

CDR3nt: TGTGCCAGCAGCCTAAGGACTAGCGGGAGGTTAACAGATACGCAGTATTTT
CDR3aa: CASSLRTSGRLTDTQYF
d_gene: TRBD2
abundance: .
j_gene: TRBJ2-3
v_gene: TRBV7-2

CDR3nt: TGTGCCAGCTGGGGTGAGGGGGGAGGGCCTATTTTAGGGACCGGGGAGCTGTTTTTT
CDR3aa: CASWGEGGGPILGTGELFF
d_gene: .
abundance: .
j_gene: TRBJ2-2
v_gene: TRBV7-9

CDR3nt: TGCGCCAGCAGTCTTACAGGGGGACGCGAGCAGTACTTC
CDR3aa: CASSLTGGREQYF
d_gene: TRBD1
abundance: .
j_gene: TRBJ2-7
v_gene: TRBV5-1

CDR3nt: TGTGCCAGCAGTTTCAGGGGCCAAGAGACCCAGTACTTC
CDR3aa: CASSFRGQETQYF
d_gene: .
abundance: .
j_gene: TRBJ2-5
v_gene: TRBV2

CDR3nt: TGCGCCAGCAGCTGGGACAGGGCAGGGGTGAACACTGAAGCTTTCTTT
CDR3aa: CASSWDRAGVNTEAFF
d_gene: TRBD1
abundance: .
j_gene: TRBJ1-1
v_gene: TRBV5-1

CDR3nt: TGTGCCAGCAGCCCCGGGAGCGGGAGAGGACAAGAGACCCAGTACTTC
CDR3aa: CASSPGSGRGQETQYF
d_gene: TRBD2
abundance: .
j_gene: TRBJ2-5
v_gene: TRBV5-4

CDR3nt: TGTGCCACCGTGACAGCTCCTTATGGCTACACCTTC
CDR3aa: CATVTAPYGYTF
d_gene: .
abundance: .
j_gene: TRBJ1-2
v_gene: TRBV28

CDR3nt: TGTGCCAGTAGTCTAGCGGGAGGGCCCTCCGATGAGCAGTTCTTC
CDR3aa: CASSLAGGPSDEQFF
d_gene: TRBD2
abundance: .
j_gene: TRBJ2-1
v_gene: TRBV19

CDR3nt: TGCGCCAGCAGCTTGGTAGCAGGGGGCGTAGGAGAGACCCAGTACTTC
CDR3aa: CASSLVAGGVGETQYF
d_gene: TRBD1
abundance: .
j_gene: TRBJ2-5
v_gene: TRBV5-1

CDR3nt: TGTGCCAGCCCTTTTCGGACTAGCGGGAGTAGAACCAATACCTACGAGCAGTACTTC
CDR3aa: CASPFRTSGSRTNTYEQYF
d_gene: TRBD2
abundance: .
j_gene: TRBJ2-7
v_gene: TRBV7-3

CDR3nt: TGTGCTAGTGGTCCGGGGACACCCGAGTCAGATACGCAGTATTTT
CDR3aa: CASGPGTPESDTQYF
d_gene: .
abundance: .
j_gene: TRBJ2-3
v_gene: TRBV12-5

CDR3nt: TGTGCCAGCAGCTTGGGGCCCAACACTGAAGCTTTCTTT
CDR3aa: CASSLGPNTEAFF
d_gene: .
abundance: .
j_gene: TRBJ1-1
v_gene: TRBV5-4

CDR3nt: TGTGCCAGCAGCCCCTTTCTTGGGGCCGCCCAAGAGACCCAGTACTTC
CDR3aa: CASSPFLGAAQETQYF
d_gene: .
abundance: .
j_gene: TRBJ2-5
v_gene: TRBV7-8

CDR3nt: TGTGCCAGCAGCCTAGGAACGGCCGATACGCAGTATTTT
CDR3aa: CASSLGTADTQYF
d_gene: .
abundance: .
j_gene: TRBJ2-3
v_gene: TRBV6-4

CDR3nt: TGTGCCAGCAGCCCGGGACTAGCGGGAGGCATCGCCAAAAACATTCAGTACTTC
CDR3aa: CASSPGLAGGIAKNIQYF
d_gene: TRBD2
abundance: .
j_gene: TRBJ2-4
v_gene: TRBV5-6

CDR3nt: TGTGCCAGTAGTATCGTCCCGCGAGAGAAGCCCCAGCATTTT
CDR3aa: CASSIVPREKPQHF
d_gene: .
abundance: .
j_gene: TRBJ1-5
v_gene: TRBV19

CDR3nt: TGTGCCAGCAGTTTAGGGCGGAGCACCTATGGCTACACCTTC
CDR3aa: CASSLGRSTYGYTF
d_gene: .
abundance: .
j_gene: TRBJ1-2
v_gene: TRBV28

CDR3nt: TGTGCCAGCAGCTTGGAGCGCAGGGGATATGATACGCAGTATTTT
CDR3aa: CASSLERRGYDTQYF
d_gene: .
abundance: .
j_gene: TRBJ2-3
v_gene: TRBV5-6

CDR3nt: TGCGCCAGCAGCTTGGCCATATTCGGCAGGGGCACAGATACGCAGTATTTT
CDR3aa: CASSLAIFGRGTDTQYF
d_gene: .
abundance: .
j_gene: TRBJ2-3
v_gene: TRBV5-1

CDR3nt: TGTGCCAGCAGCTCTGGACTAGCGGGAGATACAGATACGCAGTATTTT
CDR3aa: CASSSGLAGDTDTQYF
d_gene: TRBD2
abundance: .
j_gene: TRBJ2-3
v_gene: TRBV4-2

CDR3nt: TGTGCCAGCGGGCGGGGGGGTACTGAAGCTTTCTTT
CDR3aa: CASGRGGTEAFF
d_gene: .
abundance: .
j_gene: TRBJ1-1
v_gene: TRBV27

CDR3nt: TGTGCCAGCAGAGAAGACAGGTTAGAGACCCAGTACTTC
CDR3aa: CASREDRLETQYF
d_gene: .
abundance: once
j_gene: TRBJ2-5
v_gene: TRBV2

CDR3nt: TGTGCCAGCAGGTACCTAGACAGGGCTGTCTATGACTACACCTTC
CDR3aa: CASRYLDRAVYDYTF
d_gene: TRBD1
abundance: .
j_gene: TRBJ1-2
v_gene: TRBV6-6

CDR3nt: TGTGCCAGCAGCTTAACAGGAACGCAAGAGACCCAGTACTTC
CDR3aa: CASSLTGTQETQYF
d_gene: .
abundance: .
j_gene: TRBJ2-5
v_gene: TRBV7-3

CDR3nt: TGCGCCAGCAGCCGCGGGCCGACAGTGAACACTGAAGCTTTCTTT
CDR3aa: CASSRGPTVNTEAFF
d_gene: .
abundance: .
j_gene: TRBJ1-1
v_gene: TRBV4-1

CDR3nt: TGTGCCAGCAGCTTGCGGCTAGCGGCTAGCACAGATACGCAGTATTTT
CDR3aa: CASSLRLAASTDTQYF
d_gene: TRBD2
abundance: few
j_gene: TRBJ2-3
v_gene: TRBV5-4

CDR3nt: TGTGCCAGCGGGCAGTTCGAGCAGTACTTC
CDR3aa: CASGQFEQYF
d_gene: .
abundance: .
j_gene: TRBJ2-7
v_gene: TRBV27

CDR3nt: TGTGCCAGCAGCTTAACTAGCGGGCGATACAATGAGCAGTTCTTC
CDR3aa: CASSLTSGRYNEQFF
d_gene: TRBD2
abundance: .
j_gene: TRBJ2-1
v_gene: TRBV7-3

CDR3nt: TGTGCCAGCAGGACTAGCGGGAGGCACGAGCAGTACTTC
CDR3aa: CASRTSGRHEQYF
d_gene: TRBD2
abundance: .
j_gene: TRBJ2-7
v_gene: TRBV27

CDR3nt: TGTGCCAGCAAGGGACAGGGTTCCTGGAACACTGAAGCTTTCTTT
CDR3aa: CASKGQGSWNTEAFF
d_gene: TRBD1
abundance: .
j_gene: TRBJ1-1
v_gene: TRBV6-1

CDR3nt: TGTGCCAGCAGCTTGGGCGGGGACCTCATGAACACTGAAGCTTTCTTT
CDR3aa: CASSLGGDLMNTEAFF
d_gene: .
abundance: .
j_gene: TRBJ1-1
v_gene: TRBV7-9

CDR3nt: TGTGCCAGCAGCTTAACGGCCGGCCAGCCCCAGCATTTT
CDR3aa: CASSLTAGQPQHF
d_gene: .
abundance: .
j_gene: TRBJ1-5
v_gene: TRBV7-3

CDR3nt: TGTGCCAGCACCAGTAGACGGTATGAGCAGTTCTTC
CDR3aa: CASTSRRYEQFF
d_gene: .
abundance: .
j_gene: TRBJ2-1
v_gene: TRBV2

CDR3nt: TGTGCCAGCAGCTCCGGGACAGGTGCCTATGGCTACACCTTC
CDR3aa: CASSSGTGAYGYTF
d_gene: TRBD1
abundance: .
j_gene: TRBJ1-2
v_gene: TRBV7-2

CDR3nt: TGTGCCAGCAGCCAAGACCAGGGACAGGGGGCTATCTACGAGCAGTACTTC
CDR3aa: CASSQDQGQGAIYEQYF
d_gene: TRBD1
abundance: .
j_gene: TRBJ2-7
v_gene: TRBV4-2

CDR3nt: TGTGCCAGCAGTTTTTTTTTGGCAGGGAACACTGAAGCTTTCTTT
CDR3aa: CASSFFLAGNTEAFF
d_gene: .
abundance: few
j_gene: TRBJ1-1
v_gene: TRBV28

CDR3nt: TGTGCCAGCAGGCCTCCCCTCTACAGGGGGCATTACGAGCAGTACTTC
CDR3aa: CASRPPLYRGHYEQYF
d_gene: TRBD1
abundance: .
j_gene: TRBJ2-7
v_gene: TRBV28

CDR3nt: TGTGCCAGCAGCTTTTCAACAGGGAATACTGAAGCTTTCTTT
CDR3aa: CASSFSTGNTEAFF
d_gene: .
abundance: .
j_gene: TRBJ1-1
v_gene: TRBV7-6

CDR3nt: TGTGCCAGCACCGGGACAGGGGGCTTTGAAGCTTTCTTT
CDR3aa: CASTGTGGFEAFF
d_gene: TRBD1
abundance: .
j_gene: TRBJ1-1
v_gene: TRBV13

CDR3nt: TGTGCCAGCAGCTTACCAAGAGGCTGGGGCACAGATACGCAGTATTTT
CDR3aa: CASSLPRGWGTDTQYF
d_gene: .
abundance: .
j_gene: TRBJ2-3
v_gene: TRBV7-2

CDR3nt: TGTGCCAGCAGCTTAGCTTCGGGCGGGAGTACGTACGAGCAGTACTTC
CDR3aa: CASSLASGGSTYEQYF
d_gene: TRBD2
abundance: .
j_gene: TRBJ2-7
v_gene: TRBV7-9

CDR3nt: TGTGCCAGTAGTACGACTAGTGGAGATTACGAGCAGTACTTC
CDR3aa: CASSTTSGDYEQYF
d_gene: .
abundance: .
j_gene: TRBJ2-7
v_gene: TRBV19

CDR3nt: TGTGCCAGCAGTGCCGGGACAGGGGGATACGAGCAGTACTTC
CDR3aa: CASSAGTGGYEQYF
d_gene: TRBD1
abundance: .
j_gene: TRBJ2-7
v_gene: TRBV27

CDR3nt: TGTGCCAGTAGTATAGTGGAAGGGTACACTGAAGCTTTCTTT
CDR3aa: CASSIVEGYTEAFF
d_gene: .
abundance: .
j_gene: TRBJ1-1
v_gene: TRBV19

CDR3nt: TGTGCCAGTAGTATACAGGGGATGAGCGATGAGCAGTTCTTC
CDR3aa: CASSIQGMSDEQFF
d_gene: .
abundance: .
j_gene: TRBJ2-1
v_gene: TRBV19

CDR3nt: TGTGCCAGCAGCGGACAGACAGGGGGAATCTATGGCTACACCTTC
CDR3aa: CASSGQTGGIYGYTF
d_gene: TRBD1
abundance: .
j_gene: TRBJ1-2
v_gene: TRBV6-1

CDR3nt: TGTGCCAGCAGCTTAGGAGGGACTAGCGGCGCCTACGAGCAGTACTTC
CDR3aa: CASSLGGTSGAYEQYF
d_gene: TRBD2
abundance: .
j_gene: TRBJ2-7
v_gene: TRBV13

CDR3nt: TGTGCCTGGAGTGTACTTAACCCCAACAATGAGCAGTTCTTC
CDR3aa: CAWSVLNPNNEQFF
d_gene: .
abundance: few
j_gene: TRBJ2-1
v_gene: TRBV30

CDR3nt: TGTGCCAGCAGTTACTCCGGGGACAACTATGGCTACACCTTC
CDR3aa: CASSYSGDNYGYTF
d_gene: .
abundance: .
j_gene: TRBJ1-2
v_gene: TRBV6-5

CDR3nt: TGTGCCAGCAGTACTAGCGGCTACAATGAGCAGTTCTTC
CDR3aa: CASSTSGYNEQFF
d_gene: TRBD2
abundance: .
j_gene: TRBJ2-1
v_gene: TRBV27

CDR3nt: TGTGCCAGCAGCTTATATAAAGCTCGTGGGGACACTGAAGCTTTCTTT
CDR3aa: CASSLYKARGDTEAFF
d_gene: .
abundance: .
j_gene: TRBJ1-1
v_gene: TRBV11-2

CDR3nt: TGTGCCAGCAGTGAGAGACAGGATAATTCACCCCTCCACTTT
CDR3aa: CASSERQDNSPLHF
d_gene: .
abundance: .
j_gene: TRBJ1-6
v_gene: TRBV2

CDR3nt: TGTGCCATCAGTGGGGACAGGTATGGCTACACCTTC
CDR3aa: CAISGDRYGYTF
d_gene: TRBD1
abundance: few
j_gene: TRBJ1-2
v_gene: TRBV10-3

CDR3nt: TGTGCCAGCAGTACAGGGCCTGAAAAGACCCAGTACTTC
CDR3aa: CASSTGPEKTQYF
d_gene: .
abundance: .
j_gene: TRBJ2-5
v_gene: TRBV6-5

CDR3nt: TGCGCCAGCAGCTTGGCCGAACTAGCGGGGAGGAATGAGCAGTTCTTC
CDR3aa: CASSLAELAGRNEQFF
d_gene: TRBD2
abundance: once
j_gene: TRBJ2-1
v_gene: TRBV5-1

CDR3nt: TGCAGCGTTGTGCGGGTTTCCTCCTACGAGCAGTACTTC
CDR3aa: CSVVRVSSYEQYF
d_gene: .
abundance: .
j_gene: TRBJ2-7
v_gene: TRBV29-1